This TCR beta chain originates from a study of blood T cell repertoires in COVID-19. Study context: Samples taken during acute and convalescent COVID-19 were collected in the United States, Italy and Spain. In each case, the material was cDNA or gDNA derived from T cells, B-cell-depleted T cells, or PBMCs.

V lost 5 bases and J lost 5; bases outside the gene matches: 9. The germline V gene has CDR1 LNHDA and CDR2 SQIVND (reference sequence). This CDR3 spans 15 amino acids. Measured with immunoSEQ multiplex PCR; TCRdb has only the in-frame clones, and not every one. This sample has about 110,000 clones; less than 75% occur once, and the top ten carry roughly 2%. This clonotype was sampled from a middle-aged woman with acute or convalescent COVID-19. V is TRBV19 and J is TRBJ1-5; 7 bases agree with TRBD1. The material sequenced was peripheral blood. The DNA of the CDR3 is TGTGCCAGTAGTTCGCCGACAGGGCAGGATCAGCCCCAGCATTTT. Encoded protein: CASSSPTGQDQPQHF. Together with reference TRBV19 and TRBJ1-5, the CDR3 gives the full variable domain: DGGITQSPKYLFRKEGQNVTLSCEQNLNHDAMYWYRQDPGQGLRLIYYSQIVNDFQKGDIAEGYSVSREKKESFPLTVTSAQKNPTAFYLCASSSPTGQDQPQHFGDGTRLSIL.